This entry describes one T cell receptor (beta chain). Clones were read by immunoSEQ multiplex PCR, and TCRdb kept only the in-frame ones, dropping some. The data show around 330,000 clones, around nine tenths seen once. Germline V gives CDR1 LGHNT, CDR2 FRNRAP. The CDR3 length is 15 residues. V lost 0 bases and J lost 7, with 13 bases in between. This entry is derived from a study of blood T cell repertoires in COVID-19. About the research overall: Collection of acute and convalescent COVID-19 samples took place in the United States, Italy and Spain.

The TCR originated in a man aged 55 to 70 who had recovered from COVID-19. Sequencing was done on a sample of PBMCs or T cells enriched from blood (not recorded which). This chain links TRBV12-5 with TRBJ2-1, with D possibly TRBD1 on 6 matching bases. Here the CDR3 reads CASGLVHTGQNEQFF. DNA for the CDR3: TGTGCTAGTGGTTTGGTACACACAGGGCAGAATGAGCAGTTCTTC. Drawing the rest from reference TRBV12-5 and TRBJ2-1, the complete variable domain is DARVTQTPRHKVTEMGQEVTMRCQPILGHNTVFWYRQTMMQGLELLAYFRNRAPLDDSGMPKDRFSAEMPDATLATLKIQPSEPRDSAVYFCASGLVHTGQNEQFFGPGTRLTVL.